The entry that follows covers one TCR beta chain sequence. The antigen is undetermined. Germline lookup yields CDR1 SEHNR and CDR2 FQNEAQ (reference sequence). V trimming: 5 bases; J trimming: 8 bases; junction bases outside the gene matches: 10. The length of the CDR3 is 15 residues. The data are from a study of cytomegalovirus exposure and HLA in healthy donors. The PCR employed 60 Vbeta primers together with 13 Jbeta primers. TCRdb keeps only in-frame clones here, not all; method: immunoSEQ multiplex PCR. The table includes roughly 130,000 clones, around 80% detected once. General study results and limits: Prediction of most subjects' HLA-A and HLA-B alleles by TCR beta sequences was reportedly accurate. In a later analysis, TCR association rates varied by HLA locus: DRB1 most, HLA-C fewest. A list of approximately 160 TCR beta chains associated with cytomegalovirus was given. When presence/absence was analysed, sequencing depth was taken to be roughly uniform across donors.

This TCR came from a man aged 45 to 65 in good health and CMV-seronegative. The chain couples TRBV7-9 to TRBJ2-1, with 9 nucleotides matching TRBD1. The sequenced sample was PBMCs. Here the CDR3 DNA reads TGTGCCAGCAGCACATCGGGACAGGGTATCTATGAGCAGTTCTTC. It encodes CASSTSGQGIYEQFF.